The 3 T cell receptor beta chains presented below share a single source sample, sequenced in a study of PD-L1 blockade in urothelial cancer. Only in-frame clones appear in the TCRdb table, and some are missing; sequencing was by immunoSEQ multiplex PCR. Of more than 45,000 clones in the sample, about 86% were seen once. Specified time point: peripheral blood 6 weeks after treatment start. The material was PBMCs, obtained around atezolizumab (anti-PD-L1) treatment. Source of these receptors: a man aged 55-75 years with urothelial cancer.

This clone is medium-sized in the sample. The V and J genes are TRBV9 and TRBJ1-2; 7 bases map to TRBD1. V shed 5 bases, J shed 7 bases, and the junction held 11 bases outside the gene matches. This CDR3 is 14 amino acids long. Germline loops: CDR1 SGDLS, CDR2 YYNGEE. The CDR3 nucleotides read TGTGCCAGCAGTAACACCCGGACAGGTAGTGGCTACACCTTC. This gives the protein CASSNTRTGSGYTF.

Of note for this clone: Other DNA sequences in this specimen translate into the identical CDR3. The chain links TRBV29-1 to TRBJ2-1; 16 bases are shared with TRBD2. Germline V CDR1 and CDR2: SQVTM, ANQGSEA. Unmatched junction bases numbered 1, after V lost 1 base and J lost 4 bases. The CDR3 is 16 amino acids. CDR3 bases: TGCAGCGTTGAAGGGGGACTAGCGGGGGGGTACAATGAGCAGTTCTTC. This gives the protein CSVEGGLAGGYNEQFF.

CDR3 DNA: TGTGCCAGCAGCCAGGCGTCCGGGACAGAGGAAGAGACCCAGTACTTC. Its protein is CASSQASGTEEETQYF. V and J are TRBV4-2 and TRBJ2-5; 7 bases agree with TRBD1. This CDR3 comprises 16 residues. The trim removed 3 bases at V and 3 bases at J, leaving 10 bases unmatched. Germline V lookup: CDR1 LGHNA, CDR2 YNFKEQ.